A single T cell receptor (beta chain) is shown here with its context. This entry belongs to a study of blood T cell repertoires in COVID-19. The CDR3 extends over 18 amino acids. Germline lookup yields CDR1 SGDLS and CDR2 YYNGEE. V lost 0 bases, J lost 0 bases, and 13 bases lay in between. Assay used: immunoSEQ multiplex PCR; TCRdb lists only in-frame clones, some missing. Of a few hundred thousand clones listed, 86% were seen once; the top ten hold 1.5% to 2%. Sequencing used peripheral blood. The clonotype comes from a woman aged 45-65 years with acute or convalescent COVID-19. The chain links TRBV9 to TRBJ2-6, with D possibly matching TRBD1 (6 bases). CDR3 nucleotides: TGTGCCAGCAGCGTAGGTCAGGGGCGTTCCTCTGGGGCCAACGTCCTGACTTTC. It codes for CASSVGQGRSSGANVLTF.